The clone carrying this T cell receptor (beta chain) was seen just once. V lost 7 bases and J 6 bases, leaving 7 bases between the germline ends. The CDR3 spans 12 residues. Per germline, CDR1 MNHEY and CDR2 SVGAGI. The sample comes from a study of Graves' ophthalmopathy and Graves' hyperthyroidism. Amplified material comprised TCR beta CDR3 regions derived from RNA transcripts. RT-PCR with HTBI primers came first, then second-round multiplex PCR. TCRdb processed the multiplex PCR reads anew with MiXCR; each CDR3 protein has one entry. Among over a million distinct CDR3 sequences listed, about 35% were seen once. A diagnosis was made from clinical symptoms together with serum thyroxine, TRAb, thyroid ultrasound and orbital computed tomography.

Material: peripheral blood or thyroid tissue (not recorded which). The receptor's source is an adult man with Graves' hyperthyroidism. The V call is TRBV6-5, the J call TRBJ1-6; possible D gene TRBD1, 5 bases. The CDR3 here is CASTRANSPLHF. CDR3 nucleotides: TGTGCCAGCACCAGGGCTAATTCACCCCTCCACTTT.